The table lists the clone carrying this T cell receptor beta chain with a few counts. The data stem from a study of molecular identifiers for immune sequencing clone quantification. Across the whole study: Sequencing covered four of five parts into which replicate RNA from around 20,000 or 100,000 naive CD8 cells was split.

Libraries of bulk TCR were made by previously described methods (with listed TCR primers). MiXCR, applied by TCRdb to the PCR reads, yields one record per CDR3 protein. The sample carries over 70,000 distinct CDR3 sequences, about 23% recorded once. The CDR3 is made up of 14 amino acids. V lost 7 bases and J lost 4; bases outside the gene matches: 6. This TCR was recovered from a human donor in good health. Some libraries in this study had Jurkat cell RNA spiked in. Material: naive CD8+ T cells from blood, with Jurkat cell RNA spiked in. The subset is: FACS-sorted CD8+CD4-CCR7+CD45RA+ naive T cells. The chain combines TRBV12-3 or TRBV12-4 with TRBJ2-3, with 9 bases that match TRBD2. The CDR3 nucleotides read TGTGCCAGCAACTTAGCGGGAGAAGCAGATACGCAGTATTTT. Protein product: CASNLAGEADTQYF.